This T cell receptor beta chain was observed in a study of shared clonotypes between healthy human individuals. This clone was detected only once. Germline CDR1 reads SGHRS; CDR2 reads YFSETQ. Trimming removed 4 bases from V and 4 bases from J, with 5 bases in between. The CDR3 covers 11 residues. Clones were read by immunoSEQ multiplex PCR, and TCRdb kept only the in-frame ones, dropping some. This table holds 1 million to 1.3 million clones, 75% to 80% found once. This rearrangement joins TRBV5-1 to TRBJ1-2; unclear D gene. The sample consisted of memory CD4+ T cells from PBMCs. Subset given: CD45RA-negative fraction. The origin of this receptor is a man in his late teens or twenties in good health. Some clones in this sample may be carry-over from other donors' samples. The CDR3 DNA is TGCGCCAGCAGCAGCTTCTATGGCTACACCTTC. This sequence encodes CASSSFYGYTF. Supplemented by reference TRBV5-1 and TRBJ1-2, the full variable domain reads KAGVTQTPRYLIKTRGQQVTLSCSPISGHRSVSWYQQTPGQGLQFLFEYFSETQRNKGNFPGRFSGRQFSNSRSEMNVSTLELGDSALYLCASSSFYGYTFGSGTRLTVV.